These 13 T cell receptor beta chains share one sample of origin, sequenced in a study of glioma-infiltrating T cells. Amplification of TCR alpha and beta CDR3 regions from RNA used iRepertoire nested multiplex PCR. TCRdb called the multiplex PCR reads again in MiXCR, with one record for every CDR3 protein. The table has 400,000 or so distinct CDR3 sequences, 41% seen once. Material for sequencing was glioma tissue, nonneoplastic brain tissue, or PBMCs (not recorded which). These receptors originate from a human donor with low-grade glioma or glioblastoma, undergoing nonglioma brain surgery, or in good health (not recorded which).

The CDR3 bases are TGCGCCAGCAGCCAATCCCCCCGGGGGAACACCGGGGAGCTGTTTTTT. This translates into CASSQSPRGNTGELFF. The chain combines TRBV4-1 with TRBJ2-2; possible D gene TRBD2, 5 bases. The germline gives CDR1 MGHRA, CDR2 YSYEKL. The V end was cut by 2 bases, the J end by 1 base, with 11 bases between. There are 16 residues in the CDR3.

Points on this clonotype: Just one base apart from a much larger clone, this may be a read error. The chain couples TRBV28 to TRBJ2-7; 11 bases line up with TRBD1. Looked up from germline, CDR1 is MDHEN and CDR2 is SYDVKM. The V gene end was trimmed by 3 bases and the J gene end by 7 bases; junction bases not matched to a gene: 11. There are 16 residues in the CDR3. The CDR3 DNA is TGTGCCAGCAGTTTGGGGGGGACAGGGGGGTACAATGAGCAGTACTTC. It codes for CASSLGGTGGYNEQYF.

This clonotype was counted only a few times. V is TRBV3-1 and J is TRBJ2-7; TRBD2 is a possible D gene (6 bases). This CDR3 region has 13 residues. The V end lost 1 base, the J end lost 5 bases, and 9 bases lay between the germline ends. CDR1 and CDR2 (germline): LGHDT, YNNKEL (reference sequence). This chain's CDR3 is CASSQAGADEQYF. DNA of the CDR3: TGTGCCAGCAGCCAAGCGGGAGCGGACGAGCAGTACTTC.

The rearrangement joins TRBV20-1 to TRBJ2-1, with TRBD2 matching 9 bases. The junction had 5 bases not matched to a gene; V was cut back by 5 bases and J by 0 bases. The CDR3 is 15 amino acids. CDR1 DFQATT and CDR2 SNEGSKA come from the germline V gene (reference sequence). CDR3 in DNA: TGCAGTGCTCGGACTAGCGTTGTCTCCTACAATGAGCAGTTCTTC. It specifies CSARTSVVSYNEQFF.

This clonotype occurred a few times. The chain employs TRBV27 and TRBJ2-7; the match to TRBD2 covers 15 bases. Germline CDR1 and CDR2: MNHEY and SMNVEV (reference sequence). This CDR3 is 15 amino acids long. Germline trimming cut 6 bases from V and 5 bases from J; bases unmatched to any gene: 5. CDR3 coding DNA: TGTGCCAGCAGCCAAGGACTAGCGGGAGGGGACGAGCAGTACTTC. This encodes CASSQGLAGGDEQYF.

This clonotype turned up a few times. The chain recombines TRBV6-1 with TRBJ2-5; 7 bases line up with TRBD2. V gave up 5 bases and J gave up 5 bases; unmatched junction bases: 5. Germline V gene data show CDR1 as MNHNS and CDR2 as SASEGT. This CDR3 region has 13 residues. The CDR3 loop reads CASSIGREETQYF. The CDR3 DNA follows: TGTGCCAGCAGTATCGGGCGGGAGGAGACCCAGTACTTC.

The genes are TRBV4-2 and TRBJ2-7, with D perhaps TRBD2 (8 bases). From germline, CDR1 is LGHNA and CDR2 YNFKEQ. With 4 bases removed from V and 2 bases from J, the gap between germline ends came to 27 bases. The CDR3 contains 19 residues. The DNA for the CDR3 is TGTGCCAGCAGCCCCTTCCCGGGACAGAGCGGGAGACGGGCCTACGAGCAGTACTTC. Translating it yields CASSPFPGQSGRRAYEQYF.

This clonotype has just a few counts. A junction end diverges from the germline sequence, so it may reflect a read error. V and J are TRBV2 and TRBJ2-2; D is undetermined. Germline V gene sequence: CDR1 SNHLY, CDR2 FYNNEI. This CDR3 has 13 residues. This chain's CDR3 is CASRELVPGELFF. In DNA, the CDR3 is TGTGCCAGCCGTGAATTGGTCCCCGGGGAGCTGTTTTTT.

This chain joins TRBV5-1 and TRBJ2-7; the D is unclear. Trimming took 0 bases from V and 2 from J, leaving 12 bases between them. The CDR3 is made up of 15 amino acids. From germline, CDR1 is SGHRS and CDR2 YFSETQ. The CDR3 DNA follows: TGCGCCAGCAGCTTGGTTGGGCGAACCACCTACGAGCAGTACTTC. Encoded protein: CASSLVGRTTYEQYF.

V and J are TRBV20-1 and TRBJ2-7, with D tentatively TRBD1 or TRBD2 (5 bases each). The CDR3 has 13 amino acids. Looked up from germline, CDR1 is DFQATT and CDR2 is SNEGSKA (reference sequence). V was trimmed by 3 bases and J by 4 bases, leaving 13 bases between them. CDR3 in amino acids: CSARERGLYEQYF. DNA of the CDR3: TGCAGTGCTAGGGAGAGGGGTCTGTACGAGCAGTACTTC.

The table lists this clonotype with many counts. V usage is TRBV27 and J usage is TRBJ2-1; D assignment may be TRBD1 or TRBD2 (5 bases each). This CDR3 has 14 amino acids. V was shortened by 6 bases and J by 7 bases, with 16 bases between the two germline ends. Germline values: CDR1 MNHEY, CDR2 SMNVEV (reference sequence). The CDR3 here is CASSPTGEGNEQFF. CDR3 nucleotides: TGTGCCAGCAGCCCTACGGGCGAGGGGAATGAGCAGTTCTTC.

This clonotype was picked up a small number of times. The CDR3 reads CASSPPGGQGGTDTQYF. CDR3 bases: TGTGCCAGCAGCCCTCCAGGGGGTCAGGGAGGGACAGATACGCAGTATTTT. The gene calls are TRBV5-4 and TRBJ2-3, with D perhaps TRBD1 or TRBD2 (7 bases each). The CDR3 is 17 residues long. CDR1 SGHNT and CDR2 YYREEE come from the germline V gene (reference sequence). With 4 bases removed from V and 3 bases from J, the gap between germline ends came to 21 bases.

This clonotype turned up a few times. V is TRBV4-3 and J is TRBJ1-2; 9 bases agree with TRBD1. The CDR3 totals 16 residues. Germline V gene lookup returns CDR1 LGHNA and CDR2 YSLEER. Unmatched junction bases numbered 5, after V lost 2 bases and J lost 1 base. The CDR3 bases are TGCGCCAGCAGCCAACAAAGGACAGGGGTTAACTATGGCTACACCTTC. Translating it yields CASSQQRTGVNYGYTF.